These T cell receptor beta chains were read from a single sample in a study of T cell responses to AZD1222 COVID-19 vaccine. The table came from immunoSEQ multiplex PCR; TCRdb's copy has only in-frame clones and leaves some out. The sample consists of around 130,000 clones, approximately 92% of them appearing once. The material was peripheral blood, obtained 28 days after the second AZD1222 dose. The receptors here all came from an adult who received the AZD1222 COVID-19 vaccine. Both conserved end residues are part of each CDR3. A D gene is named only where the DNA matches it firmly. Some rows have no size entry. The others give once, few or many, or a class for an expanded clone.

TRBV29-1,.,TRBJ1-2,.,CSVEGIPNYGYTF,TGCAGCGTTGAAGGAATACCTAACTATGGCTACACCTTC
TRBV4-2,.,TRBJ1-6,.,CASSQDPEGSPLHF,TGTGCCAGCAGCCAAGATCCTGAGGGGTCACCCCTCCACTTT
TRBV7-8,TRBD1,TRBJ1-3,.,CASSKTDRANTIYF,TGTGCCAGCAGCAAAACTGACAGGGCAAACACCATATATTTT
TRBV5-6,TRBD2,TRBJ2-5,.,CASRWGFLAGETQYF,TGTGCCAGCAGGTGGGGTTTTCTAGCGGGAGAGACCCAGTACTTC
TRBV6-5,.,TRBJ2-1,.,CASIQFNEQFF,TGTGCCAGCATCCAATTCAATGAGCAGTTCTTC
TRBV27,.,TRBJ2-2,.,CASSFPNTGELFF,TGTGCCAGCAGTTTCCCGAACACCGGGGAGCTGTTTTTT
TRBV12-3/TRBV12-4,.,TRBJ2-2,.,CASRIGTGELFF,TGTGCCAGCAGGATCGGCACCGGGGAGCTGTTTTTT
TRBV2,TRBD1,TRBJ1-5,.,CASRAGTGGNQPQHF,TGTGCCAGCAGAGCCGGGACAGGGGGGAATCAGCCCCAGCATTTT
TRBV4-3,.,TRBJ2-7,.,CASSQSGSHYEQYF,TGCGCCAGCAGCCAATCCGGGTCTCACTACGAGCAGTACTTC
TRBV6-6,.,TRBJ2-7,.,CASLRRGTDEQYF,TGTGCCAGTCTCCGGAGAGGGACCGACGAGCAGTACTTC
TRBV7-9,.,TRBJ2-1,.,CASSLRAETSYNEQFF,TGTGCCAGCAGCTTACGGGCAGAGACCTCCTACAATGAGCAGTTCTTC
TRBV3-1/TRBV3-2,.,TRBJ1-3,.,CASSHASGNTIYF,TGTGCCAGCAGCCACGCCTCTGGAAACACCATATATTTT
TRBV7-9,.,TRBJ2-2,.,CASSLEGGNTGELFF,TGTGCCAGCAGCTTAGAAGGAGGGAACACCGGGGAGCTGTTTTTT
TRBV3-1/TRBV3-2,.,TRBJ2-5,once,CASRGAPQETQYF,TGTGCCAGCAGGGGGGCACCCCAAGAGACCCAGTACTTC
TRBV15,.,TRBJ2-5,.,CATSRGDSYQETQYF,TGTGCCACCAGCAGAGGCGACAGCTACCAAGAGACCCAGTACTTC
TRBV20-1,.,TRBJ2-7,.,CSAWARMEQYF,TGCAGTGCTTGGGCCCGAATGGAGCAGTACTTC
TRBV6-4,.,TRBJ1-1,.,CASSEGSVTEAFF,TGTGCCAGCAGTGAAGGGTCGGTCACTGAAGCTTTCTTT
TRBV25-1,.,TRBJ2-7,.,CASSGGPSYEQYF,TGTGCCAGCAGTGGCGGCCCTTCCTACGAGCAGTACTTC
TRBV14,TRBD1,TRBJ2-5,.,CASSLGQIQETQYF,TGTGCCAGCAGCCTGGGACAGATCCAAGAGACCCAGTACTTC
TRBV27,TRBD1,TRBJ1-1,.,CASSFRVPGQGLNTEAFF,TGTGCCAGCAGTTTTCGAGTCCCGGGACAGGGGCTGAACACTGAAGCTTTCTTT
TRBV2,.,TRBJ1-6,.,CASSEVGTGNSPLHF,TGTGCCAGCAGTGAGGTGGGGACGGGGAATTCACCCCTCCACTTT
TRBV13,TRBD2,TRBJ2-5,.,CASSLRLAGVGETQYF,TGTGCCAGCAGCTTAAGGCTAGCGGGAGTCGGGGAGACCCAGTACTTC
TRBV11-2,TRBD1,TRBJ1-3,once,CASSAQGALDTIYF,TGTGCCAGCAGCGCACAGGGGGCCCTGGACACCATATATTTT
TRBV7-8,.,TRBJ1-1,.,CASSLAPRTEAFF,TGTGCCAGCAGCTTAGCGCCGAGGACTGAAGCTTTCTTT
TRBV10-3,.,TRBJ1-1,once,CAISEYGDGTEAFF,TGTGCCATCAGTGAGTACGGGGATGGCACTGAAGCTTTCTTT
TRBV7-2,.,TRBJ2-1,.,CASSLGASREVGFF,TGTGCCAGCAGCTTAGGGGCTAGCCGAGAGGTGGGGTTCTTC
TRBV7-9,.,TRBJ2-2,.,CASTHKGTGELFF,TGTGCCAGCACCCACAAGGGAACCGGGGAGCTGTTTTTT
TRBV24-1,.,TRBJ2-1,.,CATSDSGTRDHEQFF,TGTGCCACCAGTGACTCCGGGACCCGGGACCATGAGCAGTTCTTC
TRBV6-2/TRBV6-3,TRBD1,TRBJ2-5,.,CASSRFRTGGLPETQYF,TGTGCCAGCAGCCGATTTAGGACAGGGGGACTACCAGAGACCCAGTACTTC
TRBV6-5,.,TRBJ2-7,.,CASSYGGGDEQYF,TGTGCCAGCAGTTACGGCGGAGGGGACGAGCAGTACTTC
TRBV25-1,TRBD1,TRBJ1-2,.,CASSVEQGADYGYTF,TGTGCCAGCAGTGTAGAACAGGGGGCAGACTATGGCTACACCTTC
TRBV7-6,TRBD1,TRBJ2-7,.,CASSVGTGPSYEQYF,TGTGCCAGCAGCGTGGGGACAGGGCCCTCCTACGAGCAGTACTTC
TRBV12-3/TRBV12-4,TRBD1,TRBJ1-6,.,CASRTGDSPLHF,TGTGCCAGCAGGACAGGGGACTCACCCCTCCACTTT
TRBV5-4,.,TRBJ1-6,.,CASSFDRNNSPLHF,TGTGCCAGCAGCTTTGACAGGAATAATTCACCCCTCCACTTT
TRBV6-2/TRBV6-3,.,TRBJ1-5,.,CASSPGRLSNQPQHF,TGTGCCAGCAGCCCGGGACGGCTGAGCAATCAGCCCCAGCATTTT
TRBV19,.,TRBJ2-5,.,CASSIAGAGTQYF,TGTGCCAGTAGTATAGCGGGGGCGGGGACCCAGTACTTC
TRBV6-5,TRBD2,TRBJ2-7,.,CASSRGSDTYEQYF,TGTGCCAGCAGTCGCGGGAGCGACACTTACGAGCAGTACTTC
TRBV24-1,.,TRBJ2-4,.,CATSDTVSGIQYF,TGTGCCACCAGTGATACAGTTTCGGGCATTCAGTACTTC
TRBV6-1,.,TRBJ2-2,.,CASSEMAHKAGELFF,TGTGCCAGCAGTGAAATGGCCCATAAGGCCGGGGAGCTGTTTTTT
TRBV7-8,.,TRBJ2-7,.,CASSLREGSYEQYF,TGTGCCAGCAGCTTAAGAGAGGGTTCCTACGAGCAGTACTTC
TRBV20-1,.,TRBJ1-1,.,CSAHGNTEAFF,TGCAGTGCTCACGGTAACACTGAAGCTTTCTTT
TRBV27,.,TRBJ2-7,.,CASGRTPGASGTPYEQYF,TGTGCCAGCGGGAGGACCCCGGGGGCTAGCGGAACTCCCTACGAGCAGTACTTC
TRBV15,.,TRBJ1-6,.,CATKQGYNSPLHF,TGTGCCACCAAGCAGGGCTATAATTCACCCCTCCACTTT
TRBV7-2,.,TRBJ1-5,.,CASSLALANQPQHF,TGTGCCAGCAGCTTAGCGCTAGCCAATCAGCCCCAGCATTTT
TRBV5-1,.,TRBJ1-2,.,CASSPGDGNYGYTF,TGCGCCAGCAGCCCCGGGGACGGTAACTATGGCTACACCTTC
TRBV18,.,TRBJ2-3,.,CASSPDVGTDTQYF,TGTGCCAGCTCACCAGATGTGGGCACAGATACGCAGTATTTT
TRBV5-4,.,TRBJ2-2,.,CASSPEFTGELFF,TGTGCCAGCAGCCCCGAATTTACCGGGGAGCTGTTTTTT
TRBV9,TRBD2,TRBJ2-3,.,CASSVSGGLDTQYF,TGTGCCAGCAGCGTCTCCGGGGGGTTAGATACGCAGTATTTT
TRBV6-5,TRBD1,TRBJ1-6,.,CASSYEQGYNSPLHF,TGTGCCAGCAGTTACGAACAGGGGTATAATTCACCCCTCCACTTT
TRBV30,TRBD1,TRBJ1-1,.,CAWSVERGPTGTEAFF,TGTGCCTGGAGTGTCGAGAGGGGGCCAACGGGGACTGAAGCTTTCTTT
TRBV12-3/TRBV12-4,.,TRBJ2-3,.,CASLGPRDTQYF,TGTGCCAGCTTGGGCCCGAGGGATACGCAGTATTTT
TRBV18,TRBD1,TRBJ1-2,.,CASSFRDRDYGYTF,TGTGCCAGCTCATTCCGGGACAGGGACTATGGCTACACCTTC
TRBV2,TRBD1,TRBJ2-3,.,CASRATGGAWETQYF,TGTGCCAGCAGAGCGACAGGGGGGGCTTGGGAGACGCAGTATTTT
TRBV5-6,.,TRBJ1-4,.,CASSSGTSEKLFF,TGTGCCAGCAGCTCCGGGACGAGTGAAAAACTGTTTTTT
TRBV15,.,TRBJ2-2,.,CATSILGELFF,TGTGCCACCAGCATTCTCGGGGAGCTGTTTTTT
TRBV18,.,TRBJ1-4,.,CASSPSNGGLLFF,TGTGCCAGCTCACCCTCCAATGGGGGTTTACTGTTTTTT
TRBV29-1,TRBD1,TRBJ1-1,.,CSVEDSTGTTEAFF,TGCAGCGTTGAAGATTCGACAGGGACCACGGAAGCTTTCTTT
TRBV11-1,.,TRBJ1-1,.,CASSQGGTEAFF,TGTGCCAGCAGCCAAGGGGGCACTGAAGCTTTCTTT
TRBV24-1,.,TRBJ2-1,.,CATSDFDGGDEQFF,TGTGCCACCAGTGATTTTGACGGCGGCGATGAGCAGTTCTTC
TRBV19,TRBD2,TRBJ2-1,.,CASSTISLAGRGNEQFF,TGTGCCAGTAGTACCATTTCTCTAGCGGGAAGGGGCAATGAGCAGTTCTTC